This T cell receptor (beta chain) was sequenced for a study of cytomegalovirus exposure and HLA in healthy donors. The study, taken as a whole, reports: Of the V segments, some could not be distinguished, including TRBV6-2 and TRBV6-3, and were excluded. With later analysis, a missense DCLRE1C variant became linked to TCR beta V- and J-gene trimming.

Trimming took off 9 bases at V and 3 bases at J, with 20 bases between the two ends. This CDR3 has 15 residues. Germline-derived CDR1 and CDR2 are SGHRS and YFSETQ. Primers for the PCR totalled 60 Vbeta and 13 Jbeta. TCRdb's copy holds only in-frame clones and misses some; the assay was immunoSEQ multiplex PCR. The profile covers 65,000 to 95,000 clones, with 79% appearing a single time and 2.5% taken by the ten largest. With regard to this clone: The target antigen is unknown.

Source material: PBMCs. The chain couples TRBV5-1 to TRBJ2-3, with D possibly matching TRBD1 (6 bases). The TCR comes from a man younger than 40 in good health and CMV-seronegative. The DNA for the CDR3 is TGCGCCACCAAGAAAGACCAGGGGCCGACAGATACGCAGTATTTT. Its translation: CATKKDQGPTDTQYF.